A single sample gave rise to the 4 T cell receptor beta chains below, sequenced in a study of T cells in Graves' hyperthyroidism and ophthalmopathy. The TCR beta CDR3 regions underwent amplification using RNA transcripts as the source. RT-PCR in the first round (using the HTBI primer set) targeted the TCR CDR3. TCRdb used MiXCR to reprocess the multiplex PCR reads, holding one entry per CDR3 protein. The data show a few hundred thousand distinct CDR3 sequences, around 20% seen once. Source material: blood. The receptors originated from a man younger than 35 with Graves' ophthalmopathy.

This clonotype was observed at least ten times. The genes are TRBV28 and TRBJ1-5; D is uncertain. V gave up 7 bases and J gave up 7 bases, with 11 bases separating them. The germline V gene has CDR1 MDHEN and CDR2 SYDVKM. This CDR3 has 12 residues. CDR3 region: CASTNRLQPQHF. The CDR3 region has the DNA TGTGCCAGCACCAACCGGTTGCAGCCCCAGCATTTT.

This chain links TRBV5-5 with TRBJ1-4, with D possibly matching TRBD1 (5 bases). The CDR3 sequence is 13 residues long. V dropped 4 bases and J dropped 8 bases, with 12 bases sitting between them. In germline, CDR1 is SGHKS, CDR2 YYEKEE (reference sequence). CDR3 DNA: TGTGCCAGCAGCCCCTGGGGGAGGGAAAAACTGTTTTTT. It yields the protein CASSPWGREKLFF.

This clonotype was seen at least ten times. The chain combines TRBV28 with TRBJ1-2; no clear D. Trimming shortened V by 5 bases and J by 4 bases, and 11 bases separated the two germline ends. Germline V gene data show CDR1 as MDHEN and CDR2 as SYDVKM. This CDR3 contains 13 residues. The CDR3 reads CASSPSSTYGYTF. CDR3 in DNA: TGTGCCAGCAGTCCGTCGTCCACCTATGGCTACACCTTC.

There are many counts of this clonotype. The V and J genes are TRBV6-5 and TRBJ1-6; D is ambiguous. Per the germline V gene, CDR1 is MNHEY and CDR2 is SVGAGI. Deletions cut 0 bases from V and 6 bases from J, with 6 bases between. CDR3 length equals 14 residues. This CDR3 is CASSYSTGNSPLHF. CDR3 coding DNA: TGTGCCAGCAGTTACTCGACGGGTAATTCACCCCTCCACTTT.